The 22 T cell receptor beta chains reported below all come from one sample, sequenced in a study of blood T cell repertoires in COVID-19. The repertoire was sequenced with immunoSEQ multiplex PCR; TCRdb's copy has only in-frame clones and lacks some. The data contain around 300,000 clones, 88% of them singletons. Sequenced input: PBMCs or T cells enriched from blood (not recorded which). Receptors originate from a woman aged 45-59 years who had recovered from COVID-19.

The rearrangement links TRBV6-5 to TRBJ1-4; no definite D call. This CDR3 region has 14 residues. V shed 6 bases and J shed 7 bases, with 15 bases lying between them. In germline, CDR1 is MNHEY, CDR2 SVGAGI. The CDR3 region has the DNA TGTGCCAGCAGCCGTGGACTGGACGGTGAAAAACTGTTTTTT. Its translation: CASSRGLDGEKLFF.

This clone was seen only a few times. The chain uses TRBV10-2 and TRBJ1-5; D is undetermined. V lost 3 bases and J lost 5, with 11 bases in between. The CDR3 extends over 14 amino acids. CDR1 is WSHSY, CDR2 SAAADI, per germline. Here the CDR3 reads CASSDLRVDQPQHF. The CDR3 coding sequence is TGCGCCAGCAGTGACTTGAGGGTGGATCAGCCCCAGCATTTT.

The chain combines TRBV2 with TRBJ1-5; no definite D call. CDR3 length equals 14 residues. The germline V and J ends were trimmed by 5 bases and 1 base, with 9 bases remaining between them. CDR1 SNHLY and CDR2 FYNNEI come from the germline V gene. CDR3 amino acids: CASSQDLSNQPQHF. CDR3 nucleotide sequence: TGTGCCAGCAGTCAGGATCTGAGCAATCAGCCCCAGCATTTT.

This chain connects TRBV27 to TRBJ2-7, with a tentative D call TRBD2 (7 bases). Trimming took off 2 bases at V and 5 bases at J, with 13 bases between the two ends. The CDR3 spans 14 residues. Germline CDR1 reads MNHEY; CDR2 reads SMNVEV (reference sequence). CDR3 bases: TGTGCCAGCAGTTTAATGCGGGGGCGGGACGAGCAGTACTTC. This translates into CASSLMRGRDEQYF.

V is TRBV10-3 and J is TRBJ1-5; D gene uncertain. V shed 5 bases and J shed 0 bases, with 8 bases lying between them. Germline CDR1 is ENHRY and CDR2 is SYGVKD. The CDR3 contains 14 residues. CDR3 sequence: CAISRGDSNQPQHF. DNA of the CDR3: TGTGCCATCAGTCGAGGAGATAGCAATCAGCCCCAGCATTTT.

This sequence joins TRBV25-1 and TRBJ1-2; 8 bases match TRBD1. Germline CDR1 is MGHDK and CDR2 is SYGVNS. After removal of 3 bases from V and 4 bases from J, the junction contained 10 bases not matched to a gene. The CDR3 has 16 amino acids. The CDR3 reads CASSDLGQGSSYGYTF. The DNA of the CDR3 is TGTGCCAGCAGTGATTTAGGACAGGGATCTTCCTATGGCTACACCTTC.

The V call is TRBV20-1, the J call TRBJ2-7, with D unresolved. Trimming cost V 3 bases and J 1 base, with 7 bases left between them. CDR3 length equals 12 residues. The V gene's germline CDR1 is DFQATT and CDR2 SNEGSKA (reference sequence). Here the CDR3 reads CSASPTSYEQYF. In nucleotides, the CDR3 is TGCAGTGCTAGTCCTACTTCCTACGAGCAGTACTTC.

V usage is TRBV2 and J usage is TRBJ2-7; 10 positions agree with TRBD2. CDR1 is SNHLY, CDR2 FYNNEI, per germline. Unmatched junction bases numbered 6, after V lost 4 bases and J lost 6 bases. The CDR3 is made up of 14 amino acids. The CDR3 sequence is CASSGSGRSIEQYF. The CDR3 nucleotides read TGTGCCAGCAGTGGTAGCGGGAGGTCTATCGAGCAGTACTTC.

This clone was seen only once. The chain employs TRBV30 and TRBJ1-6; perhaps TRBD1 as D (5 bases). V was shortened by 2 bases and J by 10 bases, with 12 bases between the two germline ends. This CDR3 has 13 residues. Germline CDR1 GTSNPN, CDR2 SVGIG (reference sequence). Written as DNA, the CDR3 is TGTGCCTGGAGTACAGCAGGGAGGTCACCCCTCCACTTT. It yields the protein CAWSTAGRSPLHF.

This chain joins TRBV30 and TRBJ1-5; 9 bases fit TRBD1. V lost 1 base and J lost 7; bases outside the gene matches: 2. The CDR3 spans 13 residues. The germline CDR1 and CDR2 sequences are GTSNPN and SVGIG (reference sequence). The CDR3 region has the DNA TGTGCCTGGAGTGGGACAGGGGTACAGCCCCAGCATTTT. This encodes CAWSGTGVQPQHF.

The rearrangement links TRBV10-3 to TRBJ1-5; D might be TRBD1 (5 bases). CDR3 length: 16 residues. Trimming shortened V by 0 bases and J by 9 bases, and 18 bases separated the two germline ends. Germline CDR1 is ENHRY and CDR2 is SYGVKD. The CDR3 DNA sequence: TGTGCCATCAGTGAGTCGAGCGGGGCACCCAAAGGGCCCCAGCATTTT. Translated: CAISESSGAPKGPQHF.

The chain carries TRBV5-6 and TRBJ2-7; 8 bases are a match to TRBD1. The CDR3 covers 15 residues. V shed 4 bases and J 1 base; nucleotides not matched to a gene: 7. The V gene's germline CDR1 is SGHDT and CDR2 YYEEEE. The DNA of the CDR3 is TGTGCCAGCAGCGAAACAGGGGGAGGTTCCTACGAGCAGTACTTC. It is translated as CASSETGGGSYEQYF. The full variable domain, with the rest looked up from reference TRBV5-6 and TRBJ2-7, is DAGVTQSPTHLIKTRGQQVTLRCSPKSGHDTVSWYQQALGQGPQFIFQYYEEEERQRGNFPDRFSGHQFPNYSSELNVNALLLGDSALYLCASSETGGGSYEQYFGPGTRLTVT.

J is TRBJ1-2 and V is TRBV30; weak D call: TRBD1 (6 bases). V lost 4 bases and J lost 4, with 10 bases in between. The CDR3 sequence is 12 residues long. Germline loops: CDR1 GTSNPN, CDR2 SVGIG (reference sequence). CDR3 sequence reads: CAWKGDFYGYTF. CDR3 bases: TGTGCCTGGAAGGGGGATTTCTATGGCTACACCTTC.

The rearrangement uses TRBV28 and TRBJ1-6; D perhaps matches TRBD1 (5 bases). The V gene lost 4 bases and the J gene lost 3 bases, with 10 bases spanning the gap. The CDR3 contains 15 residues. Germline CDR1 is MDHEN and CDR2 is SYDVKM. The CDR3 spells CASSWTTSYNSPLHF. CDR3 DNA: TGTGCCAGCAGTTGGACAACGAGCTATAATTCACCCCTCCACTTT. Supplemented by reference TRBV28 and TRBJ1-6, the full variable domain reads DVKVTQSSRYLVKRTGEKVFLECVQDMDHENMFWYRQDPGLGLRLIYFSYDVKMKEKGDIPEGYSVSREKKERFSLILESASTNQTSMYLCASSWTTSYNSPLHFGNGTRLTVT.

This clone was seen a single time. Other DNA sequences of this sample code for an identical CDR3. This sequence joins TRBV28 and TRBJ1-2; D is unresolved. V lost 1 base and J lost 4, with 4 bases in between. The CDR3 sequence is 12 residues long. Germline CDR1 and CDR2: MDHEN and SYDVKM. CDR3 residues: CASSLSGYGYTF. The DNA of the CDR3 is TGTGCCAGCAGTTTATCGGGCTATGGCTACACCTTC.

The chain uses TRBV29-1 and TRBJ2-3; 8 bases align to TRBD1. V trimming: 7 bases; J trimming: 3 bases; junction bases outside the gene matches: 9. The CDR3 has 14 residues. Germline loops: CDR1 SQVTM, CDR2 ANQGSEA. CDR3 DNA sequence: TGCAGCGCAACCCGGCAGGGGGCAACAGATACGCAGTATTTT. Protein: CSATRQGATDTQYF.

The chain couples TRBV7-2 to TRBJ2-2, with 7 bases aligning to TRBD2. The trim removed 1 base at V and 2 bases at J, leaving 1 base unmatched. Looked up from germline, CDR1 is SGHTA and CDR2 is FQGNSA. The CDR3 runs to 15 residues. As DNA, the CDR3 is TGTGCCAGCAGCTTAGGGGGGGGTAACACCGGGGAGCTGTTTTTT. Protein sequence: CASSLGGGNTGELFF.

The count of this clone is one. The J gene is TRBJ2-7, the V gene TRBV19; 7 bases are a match to TRBD2. CDR3 length equals 15 residues. Germline V gives CDR1 LNHDA, CDR2 SQIVND (reference sequence). Losses at the gene ends were 6 bases for V and 0 bases for J; bases not matched to a gene: 8. The CDR3 DNA reads as TGTGCCAGTAGAGCGGGGACGGTTCTCTCCTACGAGCAGTACTTC. Translated: CASRAGTVLSYEQYF.

CDR3 DNA: TGTGCCAGCAGCTCTCGGACTAGCGGGAGGCGAGGGGCCTACGAGCAGTACTTC. Its protein product is CASSSRTSGRRGAYEQYF. The chain links TRBV13 to TRBJ2-7, with 14 bases aligning to TRBD2. This CDR3 comprises 18 residues. The V gene's germline CDR1 is PRHDT and CDR2 FYEKMQ (reference sequence). V shed 4 bases, J shed 2 bases, and the junction held 10 bases outside the gene matches.

CDR3 nucleotides: TGTGCCAGTAGTATTAGGGGGTCGAACACCGGGGAGCTGTTTTTT. Translation: CASSIRGSNTGELFF. This rearrangement joins TRBV19 to TRBJ2-2; D is perhaps TRBD1 (6 bases). Germline V gene data show CDR1 as LNHDA and CDR2 as SQIVND (reference sequence). This CDR3 has 15 residues. V lost 3 bases to trimming and J lost 0 bases, with 8 bases between them.

The J gene is TRBJ2-2, the V gene TRBV2; D possibly corresponds to TRBD1 (6 bases). Looked up from germline, CDR1 is SNHLY and CDR2 is FYNNEI. This CDR3 has 15 amino acids. V was cut by 5 bases and J by 2 bases, with 12 bases left in between. The CDR3 region has the DNA TGTGCCAGCAGTTTCCAGGGGACAAACACCGGGGAGCTGTTTTTT. It translates to CASSFQGTNTGELFF.

Of note for this clone: The sample carries other DNA sequences with the same CDR3. The genes are TRBV20-1 and TRBJ1-1; D call uncertain. Trimming shortened V by 6 bases and J by 4 bases, and 9 bases separated the two germline ends. The CDR3 has 11 amino acids. Germline CDR1 reads DFQATT; CDR2 reads SNEGSKA (reference sequence). The chain's CDR3 is CSAPGVTEAFF. The CDR3 DNA follows: TGCAGTGCCCCCGGAGTCACTGAAGCTTTCTTT.